Presented here are 22 T cell receptor beta chains from one specimen sequenced in a study of T-cell reconstitution after alpha-beta-depleted transplantation in children. Unique molecular identifiers were used in preparing the TCRbeta library. MiXCR, applied by TCRdb to the PCR reads, yields one record per CDR3 protein. The data show around 240,000 distinct CDR3 sequences, over 9.5% seen once. Sample: PBMCs from the stem cell graft donor, taken from the stem cell graft. These receptor sequences come from a human donor who donated a stem cell graft to a child with SCID.

On this clonotype: A much larger clone differs by one base, so this may be a read error. The chain employs TRBV20-1 and TRBJ2-7; D could derive from TRBD1 or TRBD2 (7 bases each). The length of the CDR3 is 13 residues. Per the germline V gene, CDR1 is DFQATT and CDR2 is SNEGSKA (reference sequence). V lost 3 bases to trimming and J lost 9 bases, with 18 bases between them. The CDR3 loop reads CSASPPGGVVQYF. In DNA, the CDR3 is TGCAGTGCTAGTCCCCCAGGGGGGGTGGTGCAGTACTTC.

This clonotype was detected ten times or more. CDR3 DNA: TGTGCCAGCAGTTTATCAGAGCACAATCAGCCCCAGCATTTT. Translation gives CASSLSEHNQPQHF. The chain couples TRBV27 to TRBJ1-5; no clear D. The germline V gene encodes CDR1 MNHEY and CDR2 SMNVEV (reference sequence). The CDR3 is 14 amino acids. Trimming shortened V by 0 bases and J by 3 bases, and 6 bases separated the two germline ends.

The V and J genes are TRBV7-3 and TRBJ2-5; TRBD2 might be the D (6 bases). The CDR3 has 15 residues. Per the germline V gene, CDR1 is SGHTA and CDR2 is FQGTGA. V dropped 1 base and J dropped 2 bases, with 11 bases sitting between them. The CDR3 DNA is TGTGCCAGCAGCTTAATGGGCGGGGAACAAGAGACCCAGTACTTC. This gives the protein CASSLMGGEQETQYF.

This chain links TRBV7-3 with TRBJ2-2; D not certain. The CDR3 extends over 14 amino acids. CDR1 is SGHTA, CDR2 FQGTGA, per germline. Deletions cut 1 base from V and 4 bases from J, with 7 bases between. The DNA of the CDR3 is TGTGCCAGCAGCTTAATGGTGGGCACCGGGGAGCTGTTTTTT. Protein: CASSLMVGTGELFF. Together with reference TRBV7-3 and TRBJ2-2, the CDR3 gives the full variable domain: GAGVSQTPSNKVTEKGKYVELRCDPISGHTALYWYRQSLGQGPEFLIYFQGTGAADDSGLPNDRFFAVRPEGSVSTLKIQRTERGDSAVYLCASSLMVGTGELFFGEGSRLTVL.

This clonotype was observed many times. This chain joins TRBV5-1 and TRBJ2-5; 9 bases agree with TRBD1. Trimming cost V 4 bases and J 4 bases; bases outside gene matches: 5. The CDR3 sequence is 14 residues long. Germline lookup yields CDR1 SGHRS and CDR2 YFSETQ. As DNA, the CDR3 is TGCGCCAGCAGCGCAACAGGGGGCTTAGAGACCCAGTACTTC. Protein: CASSATGGLETQYF.

This clonotype was seen at least ten times. The chain carries TRBV20-1 and TRBJ2-1, with D perhaps matching TRBD2 (5 bases). The CDR3 covers 13 residues. Germline V gene data show CDR1 as DFQATT and CDR2 as SNEGSKA (reference sequence). The ends were cut back, 2 bases at V and 5 bases at J, with 10 bases in the middle. CDR3 sequence reads: CSARPSRDNEQFF. The DNA for the CDR3 is TGCAGTGCTAGACCTAGCCGGGACAATGAGCAGTTCTTC.

This clonotype was counted ten times or more. DNA of the CDR3: TGTGCCAGCAGTTTATGGGCGAGCCGTGAAGCTTTCTTT. Its translation: CASSLWASREAFF. V and J are TRBV27 and TRBJ1-1; D ambiguous. This CDR3 has 13 residues. Trimming took 1 base from V and 7 from J, leaving 10 bases between them. Per the germline V gene, CDR1 is MNHEY and CDR2 is SMNVEV (reference sequence).

Ten or more counts support this clonotype. V and J are TRBV11-2 and TRBJ1-6; D unresolved. CDR3 size: 17 residues. V was cut by 0 bases and J by 4 bases, with 13 bases left in between. Germline V gene lookup returns CDR1 SGHAT and CDR2 FQNNGV. The CDR3 sequence: CASSLDTGPDYNSPLHF. DNA of the CDR3: TGTGCCAGCAGCTTAGATACGGGTCCGGATTATAATTCACCCCTCCACTTT.

The chain joins TRBV18 to TRBJ2-7; the D is unclear. The CDR3 loop spans 15 amino acids. Germline-derived CDR1 and CDR2 are KGHSH and LQKENI. The V and J ends lost 2 bases and 5 bases respectively, with 16 bases between them. The CDR3 bases are TGTGCCAGCTCACCAGTGGCCTCCTCCACTAACGAGCAGTACTTC. Protein: CASSPVASSTNEQYF.

This clonotype was detected ten times or more. This chain links TRBV9 with TRBJ1-5, with 7 nucleotides matching TRBD1. V was pared by 3 bases and J by 5 bases, with 2 bases of the junction left unmatched. This CDR3 has 13 residues. Germline V lookup: CDR1 SGDLS, CDR2 YYNGEE. The CDR3 DNA follows: TGTGCCAGCAGCGGAACAGGGGATCAGCCCCAGCATTTT. As protein: CASSGTGDQPQHF. Full variable domain (rest looked up from reference TRBV9 and TRBJ1-5): DSGVTQTPKHLITATGQRVTLRCSPRSGDLSVYWYQQSLDQGLQFLIQYYNGEERAKGNILERFSAQQFPDLHSELNLSSLELGDSALYFCASSGTGDQPQHFGDGTRLSIL.

This clonotype was recorded at least ten times. The rearrangement joins TRBV12-3 or TRBV12-4 to TRBJ1-2; D gene unclear. V lost 1 base and J lost 2, with 8 bases in between. The CDR3 consists of 14 residues. The CDR3 loop reads CASSLVPGNYGYTF. CDR3 sequence (DNA): TGTGCCAGCAGTTTAGTTCCGGGCAACTATGGCTACACCTTC.

This clonotype was seen many times. This rearrangement joins TRBV25-1 to TRBJ1-2; D not certain. Germline values: CDR1 MGHDK, CDR2 SYGVNS. Trimming removed 6 bases from V and 7 bases from J, with 18 bases in between. This CDR3 is built from 14 residues. The CDR3 spells CASSVVGSVSGYTF. DNA of the CDR3: TGTGCCAGCAGCGTGGTGGGATCAGTATCTGGCTACACCTTC.

This clonotype has a count of ten or more. This sequence joins TRBV4-2 and TRBJ2-7, with 11 positions matching TRBD1. J gave up 7 bases and V 0 bases, and 8 bases lay outside the gene matches. Germline CDR1 is LGHNA and CDR2 is YNFKEQ. The CDR3 sequence is 16 residues long. The CDR3: CASSQDRTGGYGEQYF. The CDR3 nucleotides read TGTGCCAGCAGCCAAGATCGGACAGGGGGCTACGGTGAGCAGTACTTC.

This clonotype showed up many times. The rearrangement uses TRBV5-1 and TRBJ2-3, with 11 nucleotides matching TRBD2. Germline-derived CDR1 and CDR2 are SGHRS and YFSETQ. CDR3 length: 16 amino acids. V lost 4 bases, J lost 2 bases, and 6 bases stayed unmatched. The CDR3 sequence: CASSRGTSGNTDTQYF. CDR3 DNA: TGCGCCAGCAGCCGCGGGACTAGCGGAAACACAGATACGCAGTATTTT.

In this sample, this clonotype turned up many times. The CDR3 bases are TGTGCCAGCAGCTTGACAGGGGATGATGAGCAGTTCTTC. Protein product: CASSLTGDDEQFF. The gene calls are TRBV5-5 and TRBJ2-1, with 7 bases identical to TRBD1. V lost 1 base, J lost 8 bases, and 3 bases stayed unmatched. CDR1 is SGHKS, CDR2 YYEKEE, per germline (reference sequence). The CDR3 covers 13 residues.

This clonotype was detected many times. The chain is built from TRBV10-3 and TRBJ2-1, with 9 bases lining up with TRBD1. This CDR3 has 17 amino acids. After removal of 2 bases from V and 0 bases from J, the junction contained 5 bases not matched to a gene. Germline CDR1 is ENHRY and CDR2 is SYGVKD. In nucleotides, the CDR3 is TGTGCCATCAGTGAGACATTGACAGGGGGCTCCTACAATGAGCAGTTCTTC. This translates into CAISETLTGGSYNEQFF.

This clonotype was found many times. The J gene is TRBJ1-1, the V gene TRBV10-3; 7 bases are a match to TRBD1. The germline gives CDR1 ENHRY, CDR2 SYGVKD. V dropped 6 bases and J dropped 1; count of bases not matched to a gene: 2. This CDR3 is 13 amino acids long. The CDR3 region is CAIRDRTNTEAFF. The CDR3 DNA reads TGTGCCATCAGGGACAGGACGAACACTGAAGCTTTCTTT.

This clonotype was counted at least ten times. The chain recombines TRBV28 with TRBJ1-6; D gene ambiguous. The CDR3 runs 11 residues. Trimming cost V 5 bases and J 9 bases, with 5 bases left between them. From germline, CDR1 is MDHEN and CDR2 SYDVKM. The CDR3 DNA follows: TGTGCCAGCAGTCACACTTCACCCCTCCACTTT. This encodes CASSHTSPLHF.

This clonotype was counted ten times or more. The chain employs TRBV9 and TRBJ1-4; D unclear. V was clipped by 1 base and J by 4 bases, with 11 bases between them. The CDR3 contains 15 residues. The germline gives CDR1 SGDLS, CDR2 YYNGEE. This chain's CDR3 is CASSVSGSLNEKLFF. The CDR3 DNA follows: TGTGCCAGCAGCGTATCGGGGAGCCTTAATGAAAAACTGTTTTTT.

In this sample, this clonotype turned up many times. The chain couples TRBV7-2 to TRBJ2-2; either TRBD1 or TRBD2 may fit D (5 bases each). CDR3 size: 16 residues. The germline CDR1 and CDR2 sequences are SGHTA and FQGNSA. The V gene lost 5 bases and the J gene lost 8 bases, with 21 bases spanning the gap. CDR3 DNA sequence: TGTGCCAGCAGCCAACAGATGGGACCGGTGGGTGGGGAGCTGTTTTTT. The encoded protein is CASSQQMGPVGGELFF.

Note on this clonotype: A read error is possible here, since a much larger clone lies one base away. The CDR3 does not close with the conserved phenylalanine or tryptophan, likely indicating a read error. CDR3 DNA: TGCAGCGCTCACGACCCCGGGACAACCTACGAGCAGTACTGC. Its protein is CSAHDPGTTYEQYC. The rearrangement links TRBV29-1 to TRBJ2-7, with a tentative D call TRBD1 (6 bases). In germline, CDR1 is SQVTM, CDR2 ANQGSEA. Trimming removed 7 bases at V and 2 bases at J, with 18 bases between. The CDR3 spans 14 residues.

This clonotype was recorded at least ten times. V gene TRBV5-6 combines with J gene TRBJ1-4; 7 bases fit TRBD1. The CDR3 consists of 13 residues. The V segment lost 1 base and the J segment 7 bases; nucleotides outside the gene matches: 1. Per the germline V gene, CDR1 is SGHDT and CDR2 is YYEEEE. CDR3 region: CASSLTGVEKLFF. CDR3 in DNA: TGTGCCAGCAGCTTGACAGGGGTTGAAAAACTGTTTTTT.